The T cell receptor beta chain described here comes from a study of T-cell reconstitution after alpha-beta-depleted transplantation in children. Study outcomes and limitations: The study reportedly traced alpha-beta T cells about two months after transplant to several hundred expanded graft clones. One year post-transplant, T-cell counts and diversity were largely derived from T cells produced anew.

Using unique molecular identifiers, the investigators prepared the TCRbeta library. MiXCR was run by TCRdb on the PCR reads, yielding one entry per CDR3 protein. This sample yields 280,000 or so distinct CDR3 sequences, of which 11% are seen a single time; around a quarter belongs to the top ten. There are many counts of this clonotype. Its antigen is not identified. Germline loops: CDR1 MDHEN, CDR2 SYDVKM. V was cut by 6 bases and J by 3 bases, with 14 bases left in between. This CDR3 has 14 amino acids. This receptor was taken from a male patient aged 2-15 years who had a stem cell transplant for chronic granulomatous disease, so the T cells may come from the graft donor. Sequencing used peripheral blood, obtained 180 days after TCRalphabeta/CD19-depleted stem cell transplant. The rearrangement uses TRBV28 and TRBJ1-2, with D tentatively TRBD1 (6 bases). CDR3 region: CASRKQGGYYGYTF. In nucleotides, the CDR3 is TGTGCCAGCAGGAAACAGGGAGGTTACTATGGCTACACCTTC.